This T cell receptor (beta chain) appears in the sequencing data of a study of T cell responses to AZD1222 COVID-19 vaccine (dated by TCRdb to the early 2020s). In the study overall: AZD1222 recipients given second doses at about 4 weeks or at about 12 weeks were pooled, since spike-specific TCR depth and breadth were not found to differ between the two schedules. A total of 233 trial participants underwent TCR sequencing, of whom nearly 210 had received two doses of AZD1222 and around 25 had received two doses of the MenACWY control vaccine. Trial participants were enrolled by age into 18-55, 56-69 and 70-plus year subgroups, with around 140, 26 and 57 TCR-sequenced participants respectively. What the study reported, not specific to this receptor: Participants were mostly white British, with more females than males. The authors suggested clonal diversity may have been underestimated. Nearly half of unique spike-specific TCRs reportedly recognized epitopes outside regions mutated in the B.1.351 and B.1.1.7 variants. The whole spike protein was spanned by vaccine-associated CD4 TCRs, and dominant responses were seen in regions 160-218 and 743-854. Spike-specific TCR breadth and depth rose significantly after two AZD1222 doses compared with day 0 and with MenACWY recipients. Conclusions about previously exposed vaccinees are limited, since just 5 or 6 AZD1222 recipients were seropositive for SARS-CoV-2 at baseline. The 56-69-year group was small, and its depth increase did not reach significance, likely because of low power. Because no day 14 peak-response samples were available, the repertoires could be characterized only after the peak T cell response.

Per the publication, the time point label means: baseline before first vaccination. Vaccinee samples came from UK trials COV001 and COV002, including a single-blind randomized controlled phase 2/3 trial of AZD1222 (ChAdOx1 nCoV-19) in healthy adults. For TCRbeta chain sequencing, PBMC samples were collected from trial participants at day 0 and at day 28 after the second dose. Spanning cysteine to phenylalanine, the CDR3 consists of 14 amino acids. The retained sequence is limited to the CDR3, 42 bases, with the frame set at the first base. The germline V gene supplies CDR1 SGHTA and CDR2 FQGNSA. V loses 5 bases, J loses 10 bases, and the germline ends lie 18 bases apart. In its sample, this clone was seen a few times. No antigen is known for it. Base qualities are not provided; no much larger clone lies one nucleotide away. The CDR3 regions of human TCRbeta chains were analyzed by immunosequencing. Regarding the original processing steps: TCRs in the repertoires were compared against a reference library of SARS-CoV-2-specific TCRs that had been generated with the MIRA antigen-specificity platform. Breadth was defined as the fraction of unique TCRs that were SARS-CoV-2-associated. Depth was defined as the fraction of total T cells that were SARS-CoV-2-associated. Using the MIRA data, each spike-specific TCR was assigned both to the spike region to which the TCR was reactive and to a CD4 or CD8 class. Log10-transformed breadth and depth values were compared by one-way ANOVA with Sidak's multiple comparisons tests. The table was pulled from immuneACCESS by TCRdb, which kept in-frame rearrangements only. Such tables lose some clones; where checked, under half of the loss comes from unresolved V genes, and the rest has no known cause. That table gives V, J and clone size, and the DNA gave D and trimming. Counted in this sample were 150,000 to 200,000 clones; about 88% of them appeared once. Jointly, the top ten make up roughly 5.5% of the sample.

The chain employs TRBV7-2 and TRBJ1-5, with the D gene not clear enough to name. The TCR originated in an adult in good health. Sequences were derived from peripheral blood, sampled on day 0 of AZD1222 vaccination. The nucleotide sequence is TGTGCCAGCAGCGTTTCGACCCTCTCCAAACCCCAGCATTTT. This encodes CASSVSTLSKPQHF. The full variable domain, with segments outside the CDR3 supplied by the reference TRBV7-2 and TRBJ1-5 proteins, appears as GAGVSQSPSNKVTEKGKDVELRCDPISGHTALYWYRQSLGQGLEFLIYFQGNSAPDKSGLPSDRFSAERTGGSVSTLTIQRTQQEDSAVYLCASSVSTLSKPQHFGDGTRLSIL.